Sequencing of this TCR beta chain was carried out in a study of cytomegalovirus exposure and HLA in healthy donors. The PCR employed 60 Vbeta primers together with 13 Jbeta primers. Clones were sequenced by immunoSEQ multiplex PCR, and TCRdb holds only the in-frame ones, with some missing. Of 160,000 or so clones listed, about four fifths are singletons. The V gene's germline CDR1 is MNHEY and CDR2 SMNVEV (reference sequence). This CDR3 has 18 residues. J gave up 2 bases and V 3 bases, and 11 bases lay outside the gene matches. Study-wide results and limits: Altogether, 150 to 200 TCR beta chains were recorded as cytomegalovirus-associated. Later analysis suggested most CMV-associated TCR beta chains were HLA-restricted.

About this clone itself: Its antigen is still unknown.

This clonotype originated in a man aged 45-60 years in good health and CMV-seropositive. The sequenced sample was PBMCs. V gene TRBV27 combines with J gene TRBJ2-3, with 10 bases identical to TRBD1. CDR3 in DNA: TGTGCCAGCAGTTTGGTTTATGCGGGACAGGGGTACACAGATACGCAGTATTTT. Its translation is CASSLVYAGQGYTDTQYF.